Listed here are 18 T cell receptor beta chains from one sample, sequenced in a study of CD8 T cells in acute hepatitis C reinfection. Measured with immunoSEQ multiplex PCR; TCRdb has only the in-frame clones, and not every one. The sample shows about 38,000 clones, 87% of them seen only once. Time point defined: naive CD8 control sorted from an acute-time-point sample. The sequencing sample was made of naive CD8+ T cells from PBMCs. The receptors here all came from a man aged 25-45 years with chronic hepatitis C.

The chain recombines TRBV19 with TRBJ1-1; no reliable D call. V lost 6 bases, J lost 5 bases, and 10 bases lay in between. Germline assignment: CDR1 LNHDA and CDR2 SQIVND (reference sequence). The CDR3 totals 12 residues. The CDR3: CASREGRTEAFF. The CDR3 nucleotides read TGTGCCAGTAGAGAGGGTCGGACTGAAGCTTTCTTT.

This clone was seen a single time. The V gene is TRBV30, the J gene TRBJ2-1, with 16 bases that match TRBD2. Germline CDR1 and CDR2: GTSNPN and SVGIG (reference sequence). The ends lost 3 bases at V and 8 bases at J; junction bases unmatched: 4. The CDR3 has 15 residues. CDR3 amino acids: CAWRGLAGGPHEQFF. DNA for the CDR3: TGTGCCTGGAGGGGACTAGCGGGAGGGCCACATGAGCAGTTCTTC. Filled out from reference TRBV30 and TRBJ2-1, the complete variable domain reads SQTIHQWPATLVQPVGSPLSLECTVEGTSNPNLYWYRQAAGRGLQLLFYSVGIGQISSEVPQNLSASRPQDRQFILSSKKLLLSDSGFYLCAWRGLAGGPHEQFFGPGTRLTVL.

This clone was detected only once. The chain is built from TRBV9 and TRBJ2-1, with TRBD2 matching over 10 bases. The CDR3 loop spans 15 amino acids. Germline CDR1 SGDLS, CDR2 YYNGEE. The ends lost 4 bases at V and 6 bases at J; junction bases unmatched: 7. In nucleotides, the CDR3 is TGTGCCAGCAGCACCAGCGGGAGGGCCATCAATGAGCAGTTCTTC. Amino acid sequence: CASSTSGRAINEQFF.

This clone has just one count. The CDR3 coding sequence is TGTGCCTGGAGTGTACTTGGCGGCCGGGAAGGCGGCTACACCTTC. The encoded protein is CAWSVLGGREGGYTF. The rearrangement joins TRBV30 to TRBJ1-2; D not resolved. This CDR3 is built from 15 residues. Trimming removed 0 bases from V and 8 bases from J, with 19 bases in between. Germline assignment: CDR1 GTSNPN and CDR2 SVGIG (reference sequence). The complete variable domain, with remaining parts taken from reference TRBV30 and TRBJ1-2, reads SQTIHQWPATLVQPVGSPLSLECTVEGTSNPNLYWYRQAAGRGLQLLFYSVGIGQISSEVPQNLSASRPQDRQFILSSKKLLLSDSGFYLCAWSVLGGREGGYTFGSGTRLTVV.

This rearrangement joins TRBV5-8 to TRBJ2-5, with D possibly TRBD2 on 5 matching bases. The ends were cut back, 5 bases at V and 4 bases at J, with 18 bases in the middle. CDR3 size: 15 residues. CDR1 and CDR2 from the germline V gene are SGHTS and YDEGEE. The DNA of the CDR3 is TGTGCCAGCAGACACGGGGAGTCCCCCAGAGAGACCCAGTACTTC. It encodes CASRHGESPRETQYF.

The chain employs TRBV7-6 and TRBJ1-5; no firm D call. The CDR3 extends over 15 amino acids. V was pared by 5 bases and J by 7 bases, with 18 bases between. Germline CDR1 SGHVS, CDR2 FNYEAQ. The CDR3 DNA reads as TGTGCCAGCAGCCCTCGTATGGGATGGGAGCAGCCCCAGCATTTT. Encoded protein: CASSPRMGWEQPQHF.

The chain combines TRBV29-1 with TRBJ2-7; 11 bases map to TRBD1. V was clipped by 4 bases and J by 5 bases; unmatched bases: 7. The CDR3 is 14 amino acids. Germline CDR1 SQVTM, CDR2 ANQGSEA. The chain's CDR3 is CSVVFWDRGDEQYF. The DNA of the CDR3 is TGCAGCGTTGTTTTCTGGGACAGGGGGGACGAGCAGTACTTC.

The V call is TRBV30, the J call TRBJ2-2; maybe TRBD1 (5 bases). Deletions cut 0 bases from V and 8 bases from J, with 10 bases between. The germline V gene encodes CDR1 GTSNPN and CDR2 SVGIG (reference sequence). The CDR3 is 13 residues long. DNA for the CDR3: TGTGCCTGGAGTGTAGGGGATCCGGGGGAGCTGTTTTTT. Encoded protein: CAWSVGDPGELFF.

The chain couples TRBV12-5 to TRBJ2-3, with 10 bases matching TRBD2. The CDR3 extends over 18 amino acids. Germline CDR1 LGHNT, CDR2 FRNRAP. Germline trimming cut 0 bases from V and 6 bases from J; bases unmatched to any gene: 12. CDR3 in DNA: TGTGCTAGTGGTTTGGTACTTCGATCTAGCGGGGGAGTGGATACGCAGTATTTT. Translating gives CASGLVLRSSGGVDTQYF.

The table lists this clone with a count of one. The V gene is TRBV9, the J gene TRBJ1-2; a weak D match, TRBD1 (5 bases). Germline V gives CDR1 SGDLS, CDR2 YYNGEE. The CDR3 runs to 14 residues. The V end lost 2 bases, the J end lost 4 bases, and 12 bases lay between the germline ends. CDR3 nucleotides: TGTGCCAGCAGCGTCTCGGCCGGGGGCTATGGCTACACCTTC. Protein product: CASSVSAGGYGYTF.

The CDR3 protein is CASIGTVAQYF. The CDR3 region has the DNA TGTGCCAGCATAGGGACAGTCGCGCAGTACTTC. The chain combines TRBV2 with TRBJ2-7; the match to TRBD1 covers 7 bases. The CDR3 is 11 amino acids. After removal of 7 bases from V and 9 bases from J, the junction contained 6 bases not matched to a gene. CDR1 SNHLY and CDR2 FYNNEI come from the germline V gene.

V gene TRBV15 combines with J gene TRBJ2-2; 7 bases are a match to TRBD1. This CDR3 spans 13 amino acids. CDR1 is LNHNV and CDR2 is YYDKDF in the germline V gene (reference sequence). V shed 8 bases and J 2 bases; nucleotides not matched to a gene: 2. CDR3 sequence reads: CATGTENTGELFF. In DNA form, the CDR3 reads TGTGCCACCGGGACAGAAAACACCGGGGAGCTGTTTTTT.

A remark on this clone: A read error may produce the germline difference seen at one junction end. The rearrangement uses TRBV4-1 and TRBJ2-7; 10 bases align to TRBD2. The CDR3 has 16 amino acids. Germline assignment: CDR1 MGHRA and CDR2 YSYEKL. The DNA for the CDR3 is TGCGCCAGCAGCCAAGACAGCGGGAGGGCCTCCTCCGAGCAGTACTTC. It translates to CASSQDSGRASSEQYF.

The chain uses TRBV10-3 and TRBJ1-4, with D possibly matching TRBD1 (6 bases). This CDR3 has 13 residues. Deletions cut 11 bases from V and 5 bases from J, with 15 bases between. From germline, CDR1 is ENHRY and CDR2 SYGVKD. The CDR3 reads CAAPRGTNEKLFF. The CDR3 DNA follows: TGTGCCGCCCCTAGGGGGACGAATGAAAAACTGTTTTTT.

V gene TRBV7-9 combines with J gene TRBJ1-2, with D unresolved. CDR1 and CDR2 from the germline V gene are SEHNR and FQNEAQ (reference sequence). V was shortened by 4 bases and J by 0 bases, with 6 bases between the two germline ends. This CDR3 comprises 13 residues. The CDR3 bases are TGTGCCAGCAGCTACGACGCTAACTATGGCTACACCTTC. Its protein is CASSYDANYGYTF.

This chain uses TRBV5-8 with TRBJ1-1; 12 nucleotides align to TRBD1. The ends lost 3 bases at V and 1 base at J; junction bases unmatched: 4. The CDR3 has 16 residues. Germline lookup yields CDR1 SGHTS and CDR2 YDEGEE. The CDR3 bases are TGTGCCAGCAGCTCCGGGACAGGGGGCTGGAACACTGAAGCTTTCTTT. This gives the protein CASSSGTGGWNTEAFF.

The V gene is TRBV19, the J gene TRBJ1-1, with TRBD1 matching over 7 bases. With V trimmed by 8 bases and J by 4 bases, 13 bases remained unmatched. Germline-derived CDR1 and CDR2 are LNHDA and SQIVND (reference sequence). The CDR3 is made up of 15 amino acids. This CDR3 reads CASAAFRQGGTEAFF. The CDR3 DNA reads as TGTGCCAGTGCCGCTTTCCGACAGGGAGGCACTGAAGCTTTCTTT.

This rearrangement joins TRBV6-6 to TRBJ1-4, with 9 bases lining up with TRBD1. Per the germline V gene, CDR1 is MNHNY and CDR2 is SVGAGI (reference sequence). This CDR3 is 14 amino acids long. V gave up 0 bases and J gave up 8 bases; unmatched junction bases: 1. The CDR3 loop is CASSYSTGGEKLFF. The CDR3 region has the DNA TGTGCCAGCAGTTACTCGACAGGGGGAGAAAAACTGTTTTTT.